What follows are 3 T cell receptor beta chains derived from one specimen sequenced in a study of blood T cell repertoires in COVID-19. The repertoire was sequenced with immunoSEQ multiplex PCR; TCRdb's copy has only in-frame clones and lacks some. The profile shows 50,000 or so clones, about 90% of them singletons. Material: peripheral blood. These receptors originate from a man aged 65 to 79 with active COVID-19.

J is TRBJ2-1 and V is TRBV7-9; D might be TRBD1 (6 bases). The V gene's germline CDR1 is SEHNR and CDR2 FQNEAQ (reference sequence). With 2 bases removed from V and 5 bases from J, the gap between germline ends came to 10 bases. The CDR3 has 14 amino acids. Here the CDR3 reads CASSLSTGHNEQFF. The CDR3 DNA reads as TGTGCCAGCAGCTTAAGTACAGGGCACAATGAGCAGTTCTTC.

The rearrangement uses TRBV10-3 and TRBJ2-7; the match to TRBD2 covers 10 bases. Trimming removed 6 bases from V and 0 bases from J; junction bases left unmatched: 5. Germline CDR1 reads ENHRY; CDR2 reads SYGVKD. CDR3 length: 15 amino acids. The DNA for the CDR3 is TGTGCCATCAGAGCTAGCGGGGGCCCCTCCTACGAGCAGTACTTC. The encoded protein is CAIRASGGPSYEQYF.

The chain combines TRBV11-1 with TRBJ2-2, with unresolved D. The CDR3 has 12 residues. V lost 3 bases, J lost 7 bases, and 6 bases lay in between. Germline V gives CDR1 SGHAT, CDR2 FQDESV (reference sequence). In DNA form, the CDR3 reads TGTGCCAGCAGCTTTATGTTCGGGGAGCTGTTTTTT. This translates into CASSFMFGELFF.